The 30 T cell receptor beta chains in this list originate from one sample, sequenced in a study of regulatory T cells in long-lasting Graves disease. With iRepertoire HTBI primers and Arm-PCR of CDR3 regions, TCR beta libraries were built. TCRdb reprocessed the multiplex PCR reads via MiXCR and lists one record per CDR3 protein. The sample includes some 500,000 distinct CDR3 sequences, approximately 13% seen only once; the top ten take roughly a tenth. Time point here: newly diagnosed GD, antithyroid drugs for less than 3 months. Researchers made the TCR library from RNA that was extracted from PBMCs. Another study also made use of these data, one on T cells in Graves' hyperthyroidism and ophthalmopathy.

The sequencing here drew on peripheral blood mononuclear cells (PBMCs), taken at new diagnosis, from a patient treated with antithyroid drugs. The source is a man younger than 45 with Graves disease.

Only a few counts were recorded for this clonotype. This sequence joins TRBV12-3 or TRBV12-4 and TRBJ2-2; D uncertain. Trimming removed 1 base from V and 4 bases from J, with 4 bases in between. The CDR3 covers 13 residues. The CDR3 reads CASSLDVTGELFF. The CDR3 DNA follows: TGTGCCAGCAGTTTAGACGTCACCGGGGAGCTGTTTTTT.

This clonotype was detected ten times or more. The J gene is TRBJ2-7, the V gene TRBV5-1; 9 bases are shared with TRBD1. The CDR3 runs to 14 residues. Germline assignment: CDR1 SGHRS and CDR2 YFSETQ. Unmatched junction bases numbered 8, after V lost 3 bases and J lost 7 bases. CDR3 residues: CASSSGQGLKEQYF. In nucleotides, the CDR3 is TGCGCCAGCAGCTCGGGACAGGGCCTCAAGGAGCAGTACTTC.

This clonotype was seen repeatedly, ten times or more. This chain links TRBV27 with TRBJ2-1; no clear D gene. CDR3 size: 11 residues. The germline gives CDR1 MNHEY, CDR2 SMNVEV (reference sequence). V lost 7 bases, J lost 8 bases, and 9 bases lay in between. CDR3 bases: TGTGCCAGCACTCGAGGATATGAGCAGTTCTTC. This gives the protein CASTRGYEQFF.

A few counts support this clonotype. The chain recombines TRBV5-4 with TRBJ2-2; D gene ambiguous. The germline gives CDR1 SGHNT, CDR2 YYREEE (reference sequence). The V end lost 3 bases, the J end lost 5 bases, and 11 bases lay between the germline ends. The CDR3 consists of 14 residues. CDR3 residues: CASSSMTATGELFF. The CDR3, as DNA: TGTGCCAGCAGCTCGATGACGGCAACCGGGGAGCTGTTTTTT.

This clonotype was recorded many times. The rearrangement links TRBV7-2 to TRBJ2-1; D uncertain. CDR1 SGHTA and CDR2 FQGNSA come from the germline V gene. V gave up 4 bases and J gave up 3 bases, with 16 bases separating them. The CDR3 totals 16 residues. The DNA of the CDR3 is TGTGCCAGCAGCTCAGACCCCGCTCTACTCTACAATGAGCAGTTCTTC. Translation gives CASSSDPALLYNEQFF.

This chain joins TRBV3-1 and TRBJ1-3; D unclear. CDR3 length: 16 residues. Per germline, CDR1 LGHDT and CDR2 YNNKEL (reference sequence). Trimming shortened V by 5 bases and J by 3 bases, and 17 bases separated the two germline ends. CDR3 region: CASSKTSGRRGNTIYF. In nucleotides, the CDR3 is TGTGCCAGCAGCAAAACCTCGGGAAGACGTGGAAACACCATATATTTT.

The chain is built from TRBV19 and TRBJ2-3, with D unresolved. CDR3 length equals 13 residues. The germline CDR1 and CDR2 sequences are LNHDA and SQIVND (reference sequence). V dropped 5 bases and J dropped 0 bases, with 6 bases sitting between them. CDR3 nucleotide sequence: TGTGCCAGTAGTGCATGGAGCACAGATACGCAGTATTTT. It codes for CASSAWSTDTQYF.

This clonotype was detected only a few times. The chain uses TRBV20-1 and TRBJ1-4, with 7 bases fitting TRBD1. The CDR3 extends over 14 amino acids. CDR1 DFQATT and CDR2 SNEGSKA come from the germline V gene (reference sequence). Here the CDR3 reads CQGGFPWNGEKLFF. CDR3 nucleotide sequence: TGCCAGGGGGGCTTTCCCTGGAACGGTGAAAAACTGTTTTTT.

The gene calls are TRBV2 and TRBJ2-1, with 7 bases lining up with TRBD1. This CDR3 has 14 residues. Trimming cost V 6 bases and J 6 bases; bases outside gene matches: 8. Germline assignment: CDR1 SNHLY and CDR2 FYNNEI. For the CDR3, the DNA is TGTGCCAGCAGGGGCGCCGGACAGGCCAATGAGCAGTTCTTC. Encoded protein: CASRGAGQANEQFF.

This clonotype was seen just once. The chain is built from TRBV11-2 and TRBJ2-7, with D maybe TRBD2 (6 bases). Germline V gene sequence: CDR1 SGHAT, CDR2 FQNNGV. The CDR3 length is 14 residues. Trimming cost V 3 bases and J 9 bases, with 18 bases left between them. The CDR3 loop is CASSLGLSWRGQYF. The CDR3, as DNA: TGTGCCAGCAGCTTGGGACTTAGCTGGAGAGGGCAGTACTTC.

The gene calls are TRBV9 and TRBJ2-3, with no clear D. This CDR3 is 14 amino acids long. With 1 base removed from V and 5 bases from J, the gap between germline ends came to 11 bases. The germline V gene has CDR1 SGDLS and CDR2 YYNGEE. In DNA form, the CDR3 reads TGTGCCAGCAGCGTAAAGTCTTCCGAAGATACGCAGTATTTT. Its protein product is CASSVKSSEDTQYF.

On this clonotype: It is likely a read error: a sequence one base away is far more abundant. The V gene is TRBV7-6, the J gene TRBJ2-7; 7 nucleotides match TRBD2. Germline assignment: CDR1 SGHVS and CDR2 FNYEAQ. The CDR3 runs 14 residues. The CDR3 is CASSLGGSSHEQYF. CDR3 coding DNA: TGTGCCAGCAGCTTAGGCGGGAGCTCCCACGAGCAGTACTTC.

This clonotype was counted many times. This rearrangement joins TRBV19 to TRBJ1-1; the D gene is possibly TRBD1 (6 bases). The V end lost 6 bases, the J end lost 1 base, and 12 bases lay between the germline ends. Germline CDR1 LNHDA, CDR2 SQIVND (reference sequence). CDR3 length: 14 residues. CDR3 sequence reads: CASSQGRRNTEAFF. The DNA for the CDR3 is TGTGCCAGTAGCCAGGGGCGCAGGAACACTGAAGCTTTCTTT.

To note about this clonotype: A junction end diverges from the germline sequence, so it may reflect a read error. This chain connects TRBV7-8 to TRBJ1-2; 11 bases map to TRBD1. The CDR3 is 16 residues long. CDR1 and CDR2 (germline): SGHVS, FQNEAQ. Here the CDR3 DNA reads TGTGCCAGCAGCTGGGGACAGGGGGTCCCTAACTATGGCTACGCCTTC. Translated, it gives CASSWGQGVPNYGYAF.

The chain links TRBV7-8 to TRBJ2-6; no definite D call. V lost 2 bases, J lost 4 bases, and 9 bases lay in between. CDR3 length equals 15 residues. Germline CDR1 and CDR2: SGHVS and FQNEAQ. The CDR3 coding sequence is TGTGCCAGCAGCTTATTGGAGACAGGGGCCAACGTCCTGACTTTC. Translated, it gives CASSLLETGANVLTF.

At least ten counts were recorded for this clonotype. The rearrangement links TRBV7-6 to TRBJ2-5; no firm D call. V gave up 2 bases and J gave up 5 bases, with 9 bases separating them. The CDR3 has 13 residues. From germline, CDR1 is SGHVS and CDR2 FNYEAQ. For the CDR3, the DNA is TGTGCCAGCAGCTTATGGACCGGGGAGACCCAGTACTTC. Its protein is CASSLWTGETQYF.

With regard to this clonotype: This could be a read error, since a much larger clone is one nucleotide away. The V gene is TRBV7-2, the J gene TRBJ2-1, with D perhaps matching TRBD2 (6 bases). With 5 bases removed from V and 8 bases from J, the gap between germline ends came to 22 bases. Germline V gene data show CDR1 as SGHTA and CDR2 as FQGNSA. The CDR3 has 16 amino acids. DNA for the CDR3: TGTGCCAGCAGCCCAGGAGGGGCCACACAGTTCCATGAGCAGTTCTTC. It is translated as CASSPGGATQFHEQFF.

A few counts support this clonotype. The CDR3 nucleotides read TGTGCCAGCAGCTCCCAGGGGCAGTCTCAGTACTTC. Amino acid sequence: CASSSQGQSQYF. The rearrangement links TRBV11-2 to TRBJ2-5, with a weak D call TRBD1 (6 bases). V was cut by 4 bases and J by 11 bases, with 14 bases left in between. The CDR3 extends over 12 amino acids. The germline CDR1 and CDR2 sequences are SGHAT and FQNNGV.

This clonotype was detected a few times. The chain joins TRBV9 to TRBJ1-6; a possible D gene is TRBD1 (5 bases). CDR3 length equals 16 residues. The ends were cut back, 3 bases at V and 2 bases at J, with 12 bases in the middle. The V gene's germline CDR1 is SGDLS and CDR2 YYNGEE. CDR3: CASSGGPGAYNSPLHF. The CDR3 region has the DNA TGTGCCAGCAGCGGGGGCCCGGGAGCCTATAATTCACCCCTCCACTTT.

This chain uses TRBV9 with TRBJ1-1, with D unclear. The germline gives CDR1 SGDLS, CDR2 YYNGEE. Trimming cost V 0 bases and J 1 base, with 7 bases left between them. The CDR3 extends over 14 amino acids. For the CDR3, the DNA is TGTGCCAGCAGCGTAGAGGGTGGGAACACTGAAGCTTTCTTT. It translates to CASSVEGGNTEAFF.

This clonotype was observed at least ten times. The CDR3 DNA is TGTGCCAGCAGCATAAGGAGGTACACTGAAGCTTTCTTT. Residues: CASSIRRYTEAFF. This sequence joins TRBV27 and TRBJ1-1; D gene uncertain. V lost 6 bases to trimming and J lost 3 bases, with 11 bases between them. CDR1 is MNHEY, CDR2 SMNVEV, per germline (reference sequence). The CDR3 is 13 residues long.

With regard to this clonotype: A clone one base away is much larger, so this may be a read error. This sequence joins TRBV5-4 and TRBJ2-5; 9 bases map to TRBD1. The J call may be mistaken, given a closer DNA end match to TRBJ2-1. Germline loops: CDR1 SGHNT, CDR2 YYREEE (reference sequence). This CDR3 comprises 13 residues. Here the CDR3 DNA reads TGTGCCAGCAGCCCCGGACAGGGGTTTGAGCAGTTCTTC. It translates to CASSPGQGFEQFF.

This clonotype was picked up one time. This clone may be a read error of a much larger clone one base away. CDR3 sequence (DNA): TGCAGCGTTGAAAAATTGGACAGGACAAGCTCCCACGAGCAGTACTTC. Translated: CSVEKLDRTSSHEQYF. This chain links TRBV29-1 with TRBJ2-7; 7 bases match TRBD1. Per germline, CDR1 SQVTM and CDR2 ANQGSEA. The CDR3 covers 16 residues.

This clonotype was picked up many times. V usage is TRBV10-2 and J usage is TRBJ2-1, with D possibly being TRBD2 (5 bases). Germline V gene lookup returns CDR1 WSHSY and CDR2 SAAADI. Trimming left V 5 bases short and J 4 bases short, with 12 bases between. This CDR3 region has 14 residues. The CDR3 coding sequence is TGCGCCAGCAGTCACGGACTGGTTTACAATGAGCAGTTCTTC. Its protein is CASSHGLVYNEQFF.

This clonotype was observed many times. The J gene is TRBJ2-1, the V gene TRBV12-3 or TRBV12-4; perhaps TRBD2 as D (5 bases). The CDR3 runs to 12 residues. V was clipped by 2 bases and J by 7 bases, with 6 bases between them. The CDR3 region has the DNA TGTGCCAGCAGTTTACCGGGGAATGAGCAGTTCTTC. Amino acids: CASSLPGNEQFF.

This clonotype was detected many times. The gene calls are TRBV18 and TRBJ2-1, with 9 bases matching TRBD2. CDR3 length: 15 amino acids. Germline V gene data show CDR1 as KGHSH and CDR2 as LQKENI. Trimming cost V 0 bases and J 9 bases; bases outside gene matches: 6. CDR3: CASSPPRLAGTEQFF. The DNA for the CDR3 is TGTGCCAGCTCACCACCAAGGCTAGCGGGAACTGAGCAGTTCTTC.

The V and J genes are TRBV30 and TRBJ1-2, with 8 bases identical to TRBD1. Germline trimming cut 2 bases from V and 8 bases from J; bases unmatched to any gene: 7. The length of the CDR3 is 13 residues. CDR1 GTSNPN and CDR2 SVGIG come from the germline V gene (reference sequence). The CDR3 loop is CAWSRPGGGGYTF. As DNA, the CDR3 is TGTGCCTGGAGTAGGCCAGGGGGCGGCGGCTACACCTTC.

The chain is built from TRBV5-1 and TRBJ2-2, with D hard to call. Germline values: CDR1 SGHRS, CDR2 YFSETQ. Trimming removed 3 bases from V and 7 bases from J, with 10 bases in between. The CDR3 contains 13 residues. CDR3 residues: CASSSSGIGELFF. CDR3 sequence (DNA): TGCGCCAGCAGCTCCTCAGGTATCGGGGAGCTGTTTTTT. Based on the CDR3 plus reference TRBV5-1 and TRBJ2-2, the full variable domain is KAGVTQTPRYLIKTRGQQVTLSCSPISGHRSVSWYQQTPGQGLQFLFEYFSETQRNKGNFPGRFSGRQFSNSRSEMNVSTLELGDSALYLCASSSSGIGELFFGEGSRLTVL.

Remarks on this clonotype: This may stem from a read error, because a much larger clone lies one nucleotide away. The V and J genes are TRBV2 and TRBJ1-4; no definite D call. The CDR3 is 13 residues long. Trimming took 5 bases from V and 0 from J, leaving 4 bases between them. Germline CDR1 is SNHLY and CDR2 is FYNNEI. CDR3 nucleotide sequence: TGTGCCAGCAGTACCACAACTAATGAAAAACTGTTTTTT. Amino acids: CASSTTTNEKLFF.

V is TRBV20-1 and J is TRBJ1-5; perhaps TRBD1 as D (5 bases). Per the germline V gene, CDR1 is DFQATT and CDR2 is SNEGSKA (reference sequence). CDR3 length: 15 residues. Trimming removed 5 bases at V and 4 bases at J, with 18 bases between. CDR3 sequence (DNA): TGCAGTGCTCCGCCGGGACCCCAGAGGAATCAGCCCCAGCATTTT. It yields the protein CSAPPGPQRNQPQHF.